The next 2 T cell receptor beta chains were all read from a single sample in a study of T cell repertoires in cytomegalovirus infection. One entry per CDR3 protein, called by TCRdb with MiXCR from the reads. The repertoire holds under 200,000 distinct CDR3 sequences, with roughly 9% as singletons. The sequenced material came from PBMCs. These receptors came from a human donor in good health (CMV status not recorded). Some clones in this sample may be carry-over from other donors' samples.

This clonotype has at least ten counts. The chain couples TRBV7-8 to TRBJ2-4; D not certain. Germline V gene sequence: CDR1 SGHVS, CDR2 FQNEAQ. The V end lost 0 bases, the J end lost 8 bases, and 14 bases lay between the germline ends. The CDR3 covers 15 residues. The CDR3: CASSLAVWEEDIQYF. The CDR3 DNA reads TGTGCCAGCAGCTTAGCCGTTTGGGAAGAGGACATTCAGTACTTC. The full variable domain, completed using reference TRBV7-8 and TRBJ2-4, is GAGVSQSPRYKVAKRGQDVALRCDPISGHVSLFWYQQALGQGPEFLTYFQNEAQLDKSGLPSDRFFAERPEGSVSTLKIQRTQQEDSAVYLCASSLAVWEEDIQYFGAGTRLSVL.

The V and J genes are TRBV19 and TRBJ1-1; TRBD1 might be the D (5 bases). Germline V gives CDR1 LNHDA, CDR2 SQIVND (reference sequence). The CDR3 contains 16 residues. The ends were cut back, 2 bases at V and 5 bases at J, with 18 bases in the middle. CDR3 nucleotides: TGTGCCAGTAGTATAATAAGGAGGGGCGCAAGGACTGAAGCTTTCTTT. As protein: CASSIIRRGARTEAFF.